The 6 T cell receptor beta chains in this list originate from one sample, sequenced in a study of monozygotic twins with inflammatory bowel disease. TCRdb processed the 5' RACE reads again and assigns one entry to each CDR3 protein, with no DNA. The table lists 300,000 to 450,000 distinct CDR3 sequences. Sequenced sample: blood. These receptors all come from a human donor with ulcerative colitis or Crohn's disease, or a healthy co-twin of an affected twin (not recorded which).

V usage is TRBV6-2 or TRBV6-3 and J usage is TRBJ2-1; TCRdb outputs TRBD2, but without DNA this stays unchecked. The CDR3 is 15 residues long. Germline CDR1 reads MNHEY; CDR2 reads SVGEGT. The chain's CDR3 is CAISSRGGRYNEQFF.

This sequence joins TRBV5-1 and TRBJ2-5; as DNA is missing, the TRBD1 call by TCRdb cannot be tested. Germline V gene lookup returns CDR1 SGHRS and CDR2 YFSETQ. This CDR3 region has 12 residues. The CDR3 protein is CASGTGEETQYF.

The chain couples TRBV12-3 or TRBV12-4 to TRBJ2-1; the D call from TCRdb, TRBD1, cannot be confirmed without DNA. The CDR3 loop spans 15 amino acids. The CDR3 protein is CASSLGGLSYNEQFF.

V is TRBV6-1 and J is TRBJ2-7; TCRdb proposes TRBD1, but this gene call is untestable without DNA. Per germline, CDR1 MNHNS and CDR2 SASEGT. This CDR3 has 14 amino acids. The CDR3 spells CASRADRDRREQYF.

The rearrangement uses TRBV18 and TRBJ1-5. Germline CDR1 is KGHSH and CDR2 is LQKENI. The CDR3 is 14 residues long. The CDR3 is CASSPQSSNQPQHF.

The rearrangement joins TRBV27 to TRBJ2-7; TCRdb calls TRBD1, which cannot be checked without DNA. Looked up from germline, CDR1 is MNHEY and CDR2 is SMNVEV (reference sequence). There are 15 residues in the CDR3. The chain's CDR3 is CASSSQGGSSYEQYF.